The 2 T cell receptor beta chains presented below share a single source sample, sequenced in a study of early stage breast cancer tumors. The protocol was immunoSEQ multiplex PCR, while the TCRdb copy is restricted to in-frame clones and leaves out a portion. The profile covers approximately 50,000 clones, with about three quarters appearing a single time and 3.4% taken by the ten largest. Sequencing input: blood. All receptors come from a person aged 30-39 years with breast cancer.

This clone is classed as medium-sized. The chain uses TRBV2 and TRBJ1-2, with TRBD1 identical over 12 bases. Germline-derived CDR1 and CDR2 are SNHLY and FYNNEI. The V segment lost 4 bases and the J segment 7 bases; nucleotides outside the gene matches: 4. This CDR3 has 14 amino acids. The CDR3 sequence is CASSVGTGGFGYTF. Written as DNA, the CDR3 is TGTGCCAGCAGTGTTGGGACAGGGGGCTTTGGCTACACCTTC.

V usage is TRBV6-6 and J usage is TRBJ2-1, with D possibly being TRBD2 (6 bases). Germline V gene lookup returns CDR1 MNHNY and CDR2 SVGAGI (reference sequence). V was trimmed by 2 bases and J by 7 bases, leaving 15 bases between them. The CDR3 is 15 residues long. As DNA, the CDR3 is TGTGCCAGCAGTTACCAGGGACGGGAGAGGAATGAGCAGTTCTTC. This sequence encodes CASSYQGRERNEQFF.